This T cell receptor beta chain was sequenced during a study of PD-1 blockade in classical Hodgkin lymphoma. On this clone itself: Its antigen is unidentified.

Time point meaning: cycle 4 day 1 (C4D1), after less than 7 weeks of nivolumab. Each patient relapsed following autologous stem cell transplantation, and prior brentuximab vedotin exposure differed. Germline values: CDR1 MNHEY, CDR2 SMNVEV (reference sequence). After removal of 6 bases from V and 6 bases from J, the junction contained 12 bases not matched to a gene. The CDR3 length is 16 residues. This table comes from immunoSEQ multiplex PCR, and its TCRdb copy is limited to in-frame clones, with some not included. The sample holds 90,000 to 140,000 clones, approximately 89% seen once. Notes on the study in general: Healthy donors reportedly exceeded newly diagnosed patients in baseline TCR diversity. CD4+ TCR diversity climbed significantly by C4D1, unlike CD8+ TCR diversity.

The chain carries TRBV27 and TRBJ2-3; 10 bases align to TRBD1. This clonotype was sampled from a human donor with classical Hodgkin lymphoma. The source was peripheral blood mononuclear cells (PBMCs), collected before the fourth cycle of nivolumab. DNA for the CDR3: TGTGCCAGCAGCCGCAACCGGGACAGGGGTGTCGATACGCAGTATTTT. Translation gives CASSRNRDRGVDTQYF.